Ten or more counts support the clone carrying this TCR beta chain. Its antigen remains unknown. The CDR3 has 12 residues. CDR1 and CDR2 from the germline V gene are SQVTM and ANQGSEA. Trimming left V 5 bases short and J 2 bases short, with 7 bases between. Prepared libraries of TCR beta cDNA carried unique molecular identifiers. Starting from around 1 to 10 million T cells, the study yielded about 490,000 cDNA molecules. TCRdb recomputed calls from the PCR reads with MiXCR, one row per CDR3 protein. The table shows fewer than 850,000 distinct CDR3 sequences, with 25% to 30% occurring only once. The data derive from a study of post-analysis software for immune sequencing data. Broader study findings: When compared against controls, multiple sclerosis patients showed significantly lower normalized Chao1 diversity. Four to six TRBV segments appeared more often in patients than in controls, and TRBV5-6, TRBV5-1 and TRBV20-1 were among these. Analysis by F measure revealed that same-batch samples clustered strongly together.

Specimen: blood. The source of this sequence is a girl aged 5-17 years with multiple sclerosis. V usage is TRBV29-1 and J usage is TRBJ2-1, with unresolved D. CDR3 in DNA: TGCAGCGTTTGGGTACCCTACAATGAGCAGTTCTTC. Its protein product is CSVWVPYNEQFF.